One sample yielded the 19 T cell receptor beta chains listed below, sequenced in a study of response to subunit inactivated influenza vaccine. TCRdb independently ran MiXCR on the RT-PCR reads; one entry per CDR3 protein. The sample includes some 500,000 distinct CDR3 sequences, 25% of them seen just once. This specimen consisted of CD4+ T cells sorted from PBMCs, obtained 5 days after vaccination. These receptors were obtained from a man over 45 who received an inactivated influenza vaccine.

The rearrangement joins TRBV24-1 to TRBJ2-5, with TRBD1 matching 7 bases. From germline, CDR1 is KGHDR and CDR2 SFDVKD. The CDR3 contains 16 residues. The trim removed 4 bases at V and 4 bases at J, leaving 11 bases unmatched. The CDR3 reads CATSDHRQGRSETQYF. CDR3 nucleotide sequence: TGTGCCACCAGTGACCACAGACAGGGAAGGTCAGAGACCCAGTACTTC.

Points on this clonotype: One end of the junction is discordant with germline, which a read error may explain. V gene TRBV3-1 combines with J gene TRBJ1-1; D call uncertain. Germline values: CDR1 LGHDT, CDR2 YNNKEL (reference sequence). The CDR3 runs to 13 residues. The CDR3 loop reads CASSQDRGPLRDF. CDR3 DNA: TGTGCCAGCAGCCAAGATCGAGGGCCACTTAGAGACTTT.

The J gene is TRBJ1-2, the V gene TRBV4-2, with 8 bases aligning to TRBD1. V trimming: 1 base; J trimming: 4 bases; junction bases outside the gene matches: 5. The CDR3 runs 15 residues. Germline CDR1 and CDR2: LGHNA and YNFKEQ. The CDR3 region is CASSQGQGIGYGYTF. DNA of the CDR3: TGTGCCAGCAGCCAAGGACAGGGGATAGGCTATGGCTACACCTTC.

This chain connects TRBV9 to TRBJ1-4; 8 bases are a match to TRBD1. Germline assignment: CDR1 SGDLS and CDR2 YYNGEE. V shed 4 bases and J 3 bases; nucleotides not matched to a gene: 5. This CDR3 region has 15 residues. Here the CDR3 reads CASSKMGQANEKLFF. CDR3 coding DNA: TGTGCCAGCAGCAAAATGGGACAGGCTAATGAAAAACTGTTTTTT.

This clonotype was detected a few times. The chain links TRBV4-3 to TRBJ2-1; 7 bases are a match to TRBD2. With 6 bases clipped from V and 0 bases from J, the junction kept 5 bases outside the gene matches. The CDR3 is 15 residues long. Germline V gene sequence: CDR1 LGHNA, CDR2 YSLEER. CDR3 sequence: CASSRDYRSYNEQFF. In nucleotides, the CDR3 is TGCGCCAGCAGTCGGGACTACCGCTCCTACAATGAGCAGTTCTTC.

In this sample, this clonotype turned up many times. This chain joins TRBV5-1 and TRBJ2-3; TRBD1 agrees at 8 bases. The CDR3 has 15 residues. The germline V gene encodes CDR1 SGHRS and CDR2 YFSETQ. The J segment lost 2 bases and the V segment lost 4 bases, leaving 6 bases of the junction unmatched. CDR3 DNA sequence: TGCGCCAGCAGCACTCAGGGGGCGTACACAGATACGCAGTATTTT. It specifies CASSTQGAYTDTQYF.

The chain has TRBV5-1 and TRBJ2-5; maybe TRBD2 (5 bases). The germline V and J ends were trimmed by 3 bases and 7 bases, with 13 bases remaining between them. This CDR3 has 13 amino acids. Germline V CDR1 and CDR2: SGHRS, YFSETQ. The CDR3, as DNA: TGCGCCAGCAGCTCCCATGATGGAGGGACCCAGTACTTC. Translated, it gives CASSSHDGGTQYF.

The V and J genes are TRBV5-1 and TRBJ2-1, with TRBD2 matching over 7 bases. The CDR3 contains 15 residues. Looked up from germline, CDR1 is SGHRS and CDR2 is YFSETQ. The V segment lost 0 bases and the J segment 2 bases; nucleotides outside the gene matches: 2. CDR3 DNA sequence: TGCGCCAGCAGCTTGGGAGCGGGGCCCTACAATGAGCAGTTCTTC. Translated: CASSLGAGPYNEQFF.

This clonotype turned up a few times. This rearrangement joins TRBV20-1 to TRBJ2-2; 10 nucleotides line up with TRBD2. Germline V gene lookup returns CDR1 DFQATT and CDR2 SNEGSKA (reference sequence). The CDR3 consists of 14 residues. V lost 4 bases and J lost 7; bases outside the gene matches: 6. The CDR3 protein is CSAKPSGSVGELFF. The CDR3 DNA sequence: TGCAGTGCTAAGCCTAGCGGGAGCGTCGGGGAGCTGTTTTTT.

The genes are TRBV5-1 and TRBJ1-1; D is ambiguous. CDR3 size: 14 residues. Between the trimmed V and J ends, which lost 0 bases and 4 bases, there was a span of 10 bases. CDR1 and CDR2 (germline): SGHRS, YFSETQ. The CDR3 protein is CASSLGADPTEAFF. In DNA form, the CDR3 reads TGCGCCAGCAGCTTGGGGGCGGATCCCACTGAAGCTTTCTTT.

The chain employs TRBV6-2 or TRBV6-3 and TRBJ2-5; D unresolved. Trimming removed 4 bases at V and 2 bases at J, with 8 bases between. The length of the CDR3 is 13 residues. Germline CDR1 MNHEY, CDR2 SVGEGT. The CDR3 sequence is CASSWGKQETQYF. The DNA for the CDR3 is TGTGCCAGCAGTTGGGGTAAACAAGAGACCCAGTACTTC.

The table lists this clonotype with a few counts. A much larger clone differs from this one at a single base, so this may be a read error. The chain combines TRBV5-6 with TRBJ2-7; 9 bases map to TRBD1. Germline lookup yields CDR1 SGHDT and CDR2 YYEEEE. The CDR3 is 14 amino acids. CDR3 DNA sequence: TGTGCCAGCAGCCCGTGGGACAGGGACTACAAGCAGTACTTC. As protein: CASSPWDRDYKQYF. Supplemented by reference TRBV5-6 and TRBJ2-7, the full variable domain reads DAGVTQSPTHLIKTRGQQVTLRCSPKSGHDTVSWYQQALGQGPQFIFQYYEEEERQRGNFPDRFSGHQFPNYSSELNVNALLLGDSALYLCASSPWDRDYKQYFGPGTRLTVT.

As DNA, the CDR3 is TGTGCCAGCACTCAGGGATCCACTGAAGCTTTCTTT. Protein: CASTQGSTEAFF. The chain carries TRBV2 and TRBJ1-1; maybe TRBD1 (5 bases). Per the germline V gene, CDR1 is SNHLY and CDR2 is FYNNEI. The CDR3 length is 12 residues. The V end was cut by 7 bases, the J end by 4 bases, with 10 bases between.

This clonotype was observed a handful of times. The V gene is TRBV10-3, the J gene TRBJ1-2; D is ambiguous. Germline V CDR1 and CDR2: ENHRY, SYGVKD. The CDR3 runs 13 residues. The V end was cut by 7 bases, the J end by 7 bases, with 16 bases between. CDR3 region: CAITPLESGGYTF. As DNA, the CDR3 is TGTGCCATCACCCCCTTAGAATCCGGTGGCTACACCTTC.

The chain is built from TRBV28 and TRBJ2-3; tentatively, D is TRBD2 (5 bases). With 6 bases removed from V and 4 bases from J, the gap between germline ends came to 20 bases. This CDR3 is 16 amino acids long. The germline V gene encodes CDR1 MDHEN and CDR2 SYDVKM. The CDR3 DNA is TGTGCCAGCAGAGGAGAGACAAAGGGAGCCTCAGATACGCAGTATTTT. Amino acids: CASRGETKGASDTQYF. Full variable domain (outside the CDR3, taken from reference TRBV28 and TRBJ2-3): DVKVTQSSRYLVKRTGEKVFLECVQDMDHENMFWYRQDPGLGLRLIYFSYDVKMKEKGDIPEGYSVSREKKERFSLILESASTNQTSMYLCASRGETKGASDTQYFGPGTRLTVL.

This clonotype has a handful of counts. The chain carries TRBV7-6 and TRBJ2-1; D possibly matches TRBD1 or TRBD2 (6 bases each). Between the trimmed V and J ends, which lost 0 bases and 2 bases, there was a span of 14 bases. The CDR3 runs 17 residues. The germline V gene has CDR1 SGHVS and CDR2 FNYEAQ. In DNA, the CDR3 is TGTGCCAGCAGCTTAGCCTTATCGGGGGCCACCTACAATGAGCAGTTCTTC. This translates into CASSLALSGATYNEQFF.

This clonotype has more than one count but fewer than ten. The chain links TRBV5-1 to TRBJ1-2, with no clear D. This CDR3 region has 14 residues. CDR1 is SGHRS and CDR2 is YFSETQ in the germline V gene. Trimming removed 0 bases at V and 3 bases at J, with 9 bases between. CDR3 region: CASSLAAADYGYTF. As DNA, the CDR3 is TGCGCCAGCAGCTTGGCCGCCGCTGACTATGGCTACACCTTC.

This clonotype was found a few times. This rearrangement joins TRBV18 to TRBJ1-1, with D possibly being TRBD1 (6 bases). Germline values: CDR1 KGHSH, CDR2 LQKENI. Deletions cut 1 base from V and 6 bases from J, with 9 bases between. The CDR3 loop spans 13 amino acids. The CDR3 DNA reads TGTGCCAGCTCACCACGGGGGGCGGCTGAAGCTTTCTTT. It is translated as CASSPRGAAEAFF.

V and J are TRBV18 and TRBJ2-1; TRBD2 matches at 7 bases. CDR3 length equals 16 residues. Per germline, CDR1 KGHSH and CDR2 LQKENI. With V trimmed by 4 bases and J by 1 base, 7 bases remained unmatched. The CDR3 DNA reads TGTGCCAGCTCACGCGGACTAGAACGGTCCTACAATGAGCAGTTCTTC. This codes for CASSRGLERSYNEQFF.